Listed here is a single TCR beta chain. These data originate in a study of cytomegalovirus exposure and HLA in healthy donors. In the PCR, 60 Vbeta and 13 Jbeta primers were used. Sequencing was performed with immunoSEQ multiplex PCR; in TCRdb, only in-frame clones are kept and a portion is missing. The repertoire includes roughly 140,000 clones, about 85% of them detected once, and around 2% sits in the top ten. The trim removed 1 base at V and 2 bases at J, leaving 6 bases unmatched. This CDR3 comprises 17 residues. CDR1 and CDR2 from the germline V gene are MGHRA and YSYEKL. The receptor's source is a woman aged 18-35 years in good health and CMV-seronegative. This chain uses TRBV4-1 with TRBJ2-3; the match to TRBD1 covers 10 bases. Sequenced: PBMCs. CDR3 bases: TGCGCCAGCAGCCAAGGGAGGGACAGGGGCGACACAGATACGCAGTATTTT. Amino acid sequence: CASSQGRDRGDTDTQYF.